This is a list of T cell receptor beta chains from one sample in a study of blood T cell repertoires in COVID-19. The protocol was immunoSEQ multiplex PCR, while the TCRdb copy is restricted to in-frame clones and leaves out a portion. The sample contains 85,000 or so clones, roughly 79% of which appear only once. Material for sequencing was peripheral blood. Receptor source: an elderly man with acute or convalescent COVID-19. CDR3s include the opening cysteine and the closing phenylalanine or tryptophan. A D gene is named only where the DNA matches it firmly. The listing skips clone size in some rows; elsewhere it reads once, few, many or a size class.

v_call,j_call,clone_size,d_call,cdr3_nt,cdr3_aa
TRBV6-5,TRBJ1-2,-,-,TGTGCCAGTCTAGCCGCCGGGCCGCCCTATGGCTACACCTTC,CASLAAGPPYGYTF
TRBV7-9,TRBJ2-7,-,TRBD2,TGTGCCAGCAGCGGGACTAGCGGGAGTTACGAGCAGTACTTC,CASSGTSGSYEQYF
TRBV6-1,TRBJ2-7,many,-,TGTGCCAGCACTGAAGACGGGTTTGGCGAGCAGTACTTC,CASTEDGFGEQYF
TRBV7-6,TRBJ2-2,-,-,TGTGCCAGCAGCTTTTCTTCGGGAGTCCAAACCGGGGAGCTGTTTTTT,CASSFSSGVQTGELFF
TRBV3-1/TRBV3-2,TRBJ2-7,-,TRBD2,TGTGCCAGCAGCTCCCTATCGGGGGGGGGCATAGTAAACGAGCAGTACTTC,CASSSLSGGGIVNEQYF
TRBV2,TRBJ1-1,few,-,TGTGCCAGCAGTGAAGGGGGAGCAACGAACACTGAAGCTTTCTTT,CASSEGGATNTEAFF
TRBV7-6,TRBJ2-7,many,TRBD1,TGTGCCAGCAGCTTAGAGCCGGGACAGTTCCGGCAAAACGAGCAGTACTTC,CASSLEPGQFRQNEQYF
TRBV2,TRBJ1-1,once,-,TGTGCCAGCGTTTATCCAGTTACCACTGAAGCTTTCTTT,CASVYPVTTEAFF
TRBV18,TRBJ2-6,-,-,TGTGCCAGCTCACCCCGGACTTTATCAGGGGCCAACGTCCTGACTTTC,CASSPRTLSGANVLTF
TRBV6-5,TRBJ2-7,once,TRBD1,TGTGCCAGCAGATCGACAGGGAGCTCCTACGAGCAGTACTTC,CASRSTGSSYEQYF
TRBV28,TRBJ1-5,-,-,TGTGCCAGCAGTTTATCCGGGTCTCAGCCCCAGCATTTT,CASSLSGSQPQHF
TRBV7-3,TRBJ2-3,-,TRBD2,TGTGCCAGCAGTACCGGGACTAGCGGAAGCACAGATACGCAGTATTTT,CASSTGTSGSTDTQYF
TRBV19,TRBJ1-1,-,TRBD1,TGTGCCAGTAGTGAACAGACAGGGGGCACTGAAGCTTTCTTT,CASSEQTGGTEAFF
TRBV7-2,TRBJ2-7,-,TRBD1,TGTGCCAGCAGCTTTACGACAGGGCCCTACGAGCAGTACTTC,CASSFTTGPYEQYF
TRBV5-1,TRBJ1-1,-,TRBD1,TGCGCCAGCAGCTTGGTAACGAACATTGTGGGGACAGGGAGCGGCACTGAAGCTTTCTTT,CASSLVTNIVGTGSGTEAFF
TRBV30,TRBJ2-3,-,TRBD2,TGTGCTACGCCCGGGACTAGCGGGAGAACCGGTACGCAGTATTTT,CATPGTSGRTGTQYF
TRBV3-1/TRBV3-2,TRBJ1-5,-,-,TGTGCCAGCAGCCACAATAGCAATCAGCCCCAGCATTTT,CASSHNSNQPQHF
TRBV6-5,TRBJ2-5,-,-,TGTGCCAGCAGTTACATGGGGGGCCAAGAGACCCAGTACTTC,CASSYMGGQETQYF
TRBV2,TRBJ1-2,-,TRBD1,TGTGCCAGCATTCGGGACAGGGCAAGTTCGGTTGGCTATGGCTACACCTTC,CASIRDRASSVGYGYTF
TRBV27,TRBJ1-1,-,-,TGTGCCAGCAGTTTATCGAGGGAGACTGAAGCTTTCTTT,CASSLSRETEAFF
TRBV5-1,TRBJ1-2,few,-,TGCGCCAGCAGCTTACCTCCGGGGGGTTCATTCACCTTC,CASSLPPGGSFTF
TRBV6-5,TRBJ2-7,few,TRBD2,TGTGCCAGCAGGAAGACGGGACTAGTGTTCTACGAGCAGTACTTC,CASRKTGLVFYEQYF
TRBV6-5,TRBJ2-6,-,TRBD1,TGTGCCGGGGGAGGACAGGGGATTACCTTAAACGTCCTGACTTTC,CAGGGQGITLNVLTF